The 5 T cell receptor beta chains below come from one sample, sequenced in a study of T cell responses to AZD1222 COVID-19 vaccine. Produced via immunoSEQ multiplex PCR; TCRdb's table is partial and in-frame only. The table has under 250,000 clones, 85% to 95% seen once; the top ten hold 1%. The material was peripheral blood, obtained on day 0 of MenACWY control vaccination. These receptor sequences come from an adult in good health.

The CDR3 reads CSVEGAANTEAFF. CDR3 in DNA: TGCAGCGTTGAAGGGGCAGCGAACACTGAAGCTTTCTTT. The chain employs TRBV29-1 and TRBJ1-1; D not certain. Germline-derived CDR1 and CDR2 are SQVTM and ANQGSEA. V dropped 1 base and J dropped 1 base, with 7 bases sitting between them. This CDR3 is built from 13 residues.

This clone occurred once. This chain's CDR3 is CASSPSLANSGNTIYF. CDR3 nucleotides: TGTGCCAGCAGCCCTTCCCTGGCTAACTCTGGAAACACCATATATTTT. The V call is TRBV9, the J call TRBJ1-3; D gene unclear. Germline CDR1 SGDLS, CDR2 YYNGEE. This CDR3 region has 16 residues. Trimming removed 4 bases from V and 0 bases from J, with 14 bases in between.

This clone showed up just once. This sequence joins TRBV11-2 and TRBJ2-4; no definite D call. Germline CDR1 SGHAT, CDR2 FQNNGV. V was trimmed by 5 bases and J by 0 bases, leaving 11 bases between them. This CDR3 has 15 amino acids. This CDR3 is CASSLSAVAKNIQYF. The CDR3 DNA follows: TGTGCCAGCAGCCTGTCGGCCGTAGCCAAAAACATTCAGTACTTC.

The V gene is TRBV7-9, the J gene TRBJ2-1, with TRBD2 matching 11 bases. Germline CDR1 SEHNR, CDR2 FQNEAQ (reference sequence). The CDR3 extends over 14 amino acids. With 7 bases clipped from V and 6 bases from J, the junction kept 5 bases outside the gene matches. In nucleotides, the CDR3 is TGTGCCAGCACCCTAGCGGGGGGACGCAATGAGCAGTTCTTC. Protein sequence: CASTLAGGRNEQFF.

This chain connects TRBV29-1 to TRBJ2-7, with a tentative D call TRBD1 (5 bases). Per the germline V gene, CDR1 is SQVTM and CDR2 is ANQGSEA. The V and J ends lost 4 bases and 6 bases respectively, with 16 bases between them. The CDR3 is made up of 13 amino acids. In DNA form, the CDR3 reads TGCAGCGTTGTGGGGCAGGGAATTACCGAGCAGTACTTC. Its translation: CSVVGQGITEQYF.